This T cell receptor beta chain was captured by sequencing in a study of monozygotic twins with inflammatory bowel disease. Phlebotomy per donor yielded a single 2.5 ml blood sample. Study-wide findings and caveats: IBD patients share fewer clonotypes with other people than healthy twins do, especially with disease activity.

The CDR3 is made up of 15 amino acids. The germline gives CDR1 MGHRA, CDR2 YSYEKL. Every TCR library consumed 3,000 to 4,500 ng of total RNA. During cDNA synthesis, UMIs that each contained a 6-nucleotide sample barcode were added by means of template switching. TCRdb re-called the 5' RACE reads and gives one entry per CDR3 protein, without DNA. This sample's table reports approximately 400,000 distinct CDR3 sequences. About this clonotype: Its target is unknown.

This clonotype originated in a human donor with ulcerative colitis or Crohn's disease, or a healthy co-twin of an affected twin (not recorded which). This chain connects TRBV4-1 to TRBJ1-4. The specimen was blood. CDR3 amino acids: CASSQAGLAYEKLFF.